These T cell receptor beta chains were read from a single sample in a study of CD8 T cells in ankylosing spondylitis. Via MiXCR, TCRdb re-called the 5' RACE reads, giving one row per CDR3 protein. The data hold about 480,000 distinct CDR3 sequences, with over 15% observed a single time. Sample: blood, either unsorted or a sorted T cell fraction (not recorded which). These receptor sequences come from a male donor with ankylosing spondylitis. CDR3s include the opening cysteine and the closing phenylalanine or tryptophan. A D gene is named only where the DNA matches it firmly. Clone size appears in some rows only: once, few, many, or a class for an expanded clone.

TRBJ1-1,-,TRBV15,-,TGTGCCACCAGCAGAGATCAAGGGTTCACTGAAGCTTTCTTT,CATSRDQGFTEAFF
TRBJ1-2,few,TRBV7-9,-,TGTGCCAGCAGCTTTCCATATGGCTACACCTTC,CASSFPYGYTF
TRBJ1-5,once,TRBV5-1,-,TGCGCCAGCAGCTCCAGGGGCACCCAGCCCCAGCATTTT,CASSSRGTQPQHF
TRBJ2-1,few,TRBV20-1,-,TGCAGTGCTAGTGAAGAGGGGGCCTACAATGAGCAGTTCTTC,CSASEEGAYNEQFF
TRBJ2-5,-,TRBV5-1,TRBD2,TGCGCCAGCAGCTCAATACTAGCGGGGGGAGAGACCCAGTACTTC,CASSSILAGGETQYF
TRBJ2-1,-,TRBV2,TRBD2,TGTGCCAGCAGTGATCAACTAGCGGGGGTGGGTGAGCAGTTCTTC,CASSDQLAGVGEQFF
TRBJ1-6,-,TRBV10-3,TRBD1,TGTGCCATCAGAGGGACAGCCAATAATTCACCCCTCCACTTT,CAIRGTANNSPLHF
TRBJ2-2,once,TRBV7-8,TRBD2,TGTGCCAGCAGCTTAGAACCTAGCGGGAGGGCGAGCGGGGAGCTGTTTTTT,CASSLEPSGRASGELFF
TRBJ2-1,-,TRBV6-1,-,TGTGCCAGCAGTAAGACGGGAAGGGGGAGATCCTACAATGAGCAGTTCTTC,CASSKTGRGRSYNEQFF
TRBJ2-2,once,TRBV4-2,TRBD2,TGTGCCAGCAGCCAGGCGGATGGGGAGGGTACCGGGGAGCTGTTTTTT,CASSQADGEGTGELFF
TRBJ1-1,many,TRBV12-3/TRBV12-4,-,TGTGCCAGCAGTTTCCCCCCCTTTATGTCATTGAACACTGAAGCTTTCTTT,CASSFPPFMSLNTEAFF
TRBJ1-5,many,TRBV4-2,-,TGTGCCAGCAGCCAAGAGGCCTCTAGGGGCAATCAGCCCCAGCATTTT,CASSQEASRGNQPQHF
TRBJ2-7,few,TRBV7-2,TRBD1,TGTGCCAGCAGCGACACAGGGGACTACGAGCAGTACTTC,CASSDTGDYEQYF
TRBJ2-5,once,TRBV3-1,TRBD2,TGTGCCAGCAGCCACCTTAGCGGGGAACTGGACCAAGAGACCCAGTACTTC,CASSHLSGELDQETQYF
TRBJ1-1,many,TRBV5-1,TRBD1,TGCGCCAGCAGCTTGGTACCAGGGGGCCACACAGTGAACACTGAAGCTTTCTTT,CASSLVPGGHTVNTEAFF
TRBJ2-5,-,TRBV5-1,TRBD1,TGCGCCAGCAGCGGGGGGACAGGCTACCAAGAGACCCAGTACTTC,CASSGGTGYQETQYF
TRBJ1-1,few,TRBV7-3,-,TGTGCCAGCAGCTTAACCCCCAGGGAAACTGAAGCTTTCTTT,CASSLTPRETEAFF
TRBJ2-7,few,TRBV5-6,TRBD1,TGTGCCAGCAGCTTGGGACAGGGGCAGAACGAGCAGTACTTC,CASSLGQGQNEQYF
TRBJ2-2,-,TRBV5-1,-,TGCGCCAGCAGCCAAGGACAGATTCAGTCGATTCAAACCGGGGAGCTGTTTTTT,CASSQGQIQSIQTGELFF
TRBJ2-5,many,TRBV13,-,TGTGCCAGCAGCTGGGGCGAGACCCAGTACTTC,CASSWGETQYF
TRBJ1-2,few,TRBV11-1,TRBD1,TGTGCCAGCAGCCGGCGGACAGGGGACTATGGCTACACCTTC,CASSRRTGDYGYTF
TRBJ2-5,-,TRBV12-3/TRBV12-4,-,TGTGCCAGCAGGTCAAGCCTGACAGAGACCCAGTACTTC,CASRSSLTETQYF
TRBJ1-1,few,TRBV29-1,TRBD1,TGCAGCGCCCGGACAGGGGATATAGAAGCTTTCTTT,CSARTGDIEAFF